Below are 23 T cell receptor beta chains sequenced from a single sample in a study of cytomegalovirus exposure and HLA in healthy donors. PCR amplification relied on 60 Vbeta primers (plus 13 Jbeta primers). The table came from immunoSEQ multiplex PCR; TCRdb's copy has only in-frame clones and leaves some out. The repertoire holds some 140,000 clones, with about 70% as singletons. Source material: PBMCs. The receptors here all came from a man in his forties or fifties in good health and CMV-seronegative.

This sequence joins TRBV29-1 and TRBJ2-2; 12 nucleotides agree with TRBD1. V shed 6 bases and J 4 bases; nucleotides not matched to a gene: 9. There are 16 residues in the CDR3. Germline loops: CDR1 SQVTM, CDR2 ANQGSEA. CDR3 in DNA: TGCAGCGTGCTGGGGACAGGGGGCGGTGGCACCGGGGAGCTGTTTTTT. It translates to CSVLGTGGGGTGELFF.

The V gene is TRBV7-2, the J gene TRBJ1-5, with D tentatively TRBD1 (6 bases). Between the trimmed V and J ends, which lost 5 bases and 6 bases, there was a span of 17 bases. Germline V gene data show CDR1 as SGHTA and CDR2 as FQGNSA. The CDR3 consists of 15 residues. The CDR3, as DNA: TGTGCCAGCAGCCCCGAGGGGGGGCCAAGTCAGCCCCAGCATTTT. This sequence encodes CASSPEGGPSQPQHF.

The V call is TRBV7-8, the J call TRBJ1-2, with D possibly TRBD1 on 6 matching bases. The CDR3 consists of 16 residues. CDR1 is SGHVS and CDR2 is FQNEAQ in the germline V gene. Trimming cost V 7 bases and J 5 bases, with 23 bases left between them. CDR3 protein: CASNSRSGRQGYGYTF. The CDR3 DNA sequence: TGTGCCAGCAACTCACGTTCGGGGCGCCAGGGGTATGGCTACACCTTC. Combining the CDR3 with reference TRBV7-8 and TRBJ1-2 gives the whole variable domain GAGVSQSPRYKVAKRGQDVALRCDPISGHVSLFWYQQALGQGPEFLTYFQNEAQLDKSGLPSDRFFAERPEGSVSTLKIQRTQQEDSAVYLCASNSRSGRQGYGYTFGSGTRLTVV.

The chain carries TRBV27 and TRBJ1-1, with D possibly matching TRBD1 (5 bases). The CDR3 consists of 13 residues. The germline CDR1 and CDR2 sequences are MNHEY and SMNVEV (reference sequence). Trimming cost V 2 bases and J 1 base, with 5 bases left between them. The CDR3: CASSLQGNTEAFF. CDR3 DNA: TGTGCCAGCAGTTTACAGGGGAACACTGAAGCTTTCTTT.

This chain uses TRBV6-1 with TRBJ2-1; 10 bases are shared with TRBD2. The CDR3 totals 14 residues. V lost 8 bases and J lost 2; bases outside the gene matches: 3. In germline, CDR1 is MNHNS, CDR2 SASEGT. The CDR3 spells CASASGSPYNEQFF. In DNA form, the CDR3 reads TGTGCCAGCGCTAGCGGGAGCCCCTACAATGAGCAGTTCTTC.

This clone is a singleton in its sample. The chain is built from TRBV6-6 and TRBJ2-6; D is uncertain. V was shortened by 4 bases and J by 0 bases, with 10 bases between the two germline ends. Per the germline V gene, CDR1 is MNHNY and CDR2 is SVGAGI (reference sequence). The CDR3 loop spans 16 amino acids. This CDR3 is CASSLRPLSGANVLTF. CDR3 DNA sequence: TGTGCCAGCAGTTTGAGGCCCCTCTCTGGGGCCAACGTCCTGACTTTC.

Only a few counts were recorded for this clone. The chain has TRBV7-9 and TRBJ2-3; TRBD1 matches 9 bases. V gave up 3 bases and J gave up 8 bases; unmatched junction bases: 15. CDR3 size: 17 residues. Per germline, CDR1 SEHNR and CDR2 FQNEAQ (reference sequence). CDR3 protein: CASSFRPGQGSPGTQYF. The CDR3 region has the DNA TGTGCCAGCAGCTTTCGACCGGGACAGGGCTCCCCAGGTACGCAGTATTTT.

The table lists this clone with a few counts. The gene calls are TRBV7-3 and TRBJ2-3; D uncertain. Germline V gives CDR1 SGHTA, CDR2 FQGTGA. Between the trimmed V and J ends, which lost 5 bases and 0 bases, there was a span of 6 bases. The CDR3 length is 13 residues. CDR3 loop: CASSPTSTDTQYF. The CDR3 DNA reads TGTGCCAGCAGCCCTACTAGCACAGATACGCAGTATTTT.

The J gene is TRBJ1-5, the V gene TRBV29-1, with 7 bases identical to TRBD1. CDR3 length: 13 residues. Germline CDR1 and CDR2: SQVTM and ANQGSEA. V shed 7 bases, J shed 3 bases, and the junction held 6 bases outside the gene matches. The CDR3 sequence: CSAMTGINQPQHF. The CDR3 nucleotides are TGCAGCGCCATGACAGGGATCAATCAGCCCCAGCATTTT.

The chain recombines TRBV28 with TRBJ2-5; a weak D match, TRBD2 (5 bases). Germline V CDR1 and CDR2: MDHEN, SYDVKM. V lost 2 bases to trimming and J lost 5 bases, with 18 bases between them. This CDR3 spans 16 amino acids. CDR3 residues: CASSLERWMRRETQYF. The CDR3 coding sequence is TGTGCCAGCAGTTTAGAGCGGTGGATGCGTCGGGAGACCCAGTACTTC.

V and J are TRBV4-2 and TRBJ2-2; unclear D gene. Looked up from germline, CDR1 is LGHNA and CDR2 is YNFKEQ. Trimming took 1 base from V and 4 from J, leaving 10 bases between them. This CDR3 is built from 15 residues. CDR3 loop: CASSQGVGVTGELFF. In DNA form, the CDR3 reads TGTGCCAGCAGCCAAGGGGTCGGAGTCACCGGGGAGCTGTTTTTT.

This clone was seen a single time. The chain is built from TRBV7-2 and TRBJ2-7; the match to TRBD1 covers 11 bases. The CDR3 sequence is 15 residues long. Germline CDR1 SGHTA, CDR2 FQGNSA. After removal of 0 bases from V and 5 bases from J, the junction contained 3 bases not matched to a gene. For the CDR3, the DNA is TGTGCCAGCAGCTTAGCGGGACAGGGGGTAAACGAGCAGTACTTC. It yields the protein CASSLAGQGVNEQYF.

The rearrangement joins TRBV30 to TRBJ1-1; D ambiguous. V was trimmed by 2 bases and J by 1 base, leaving 11 bases between them. Germline V gene data show CDR1 as GTSNPN and CDR2 as SVGIG (reference sequence). The CDR3 covers 14 residues. This CDR3 reads CAWSHIPGNTEAFF. The DNA of the CDR3 is TGTGCCTGGAGTCACATACCGGGGAACACTGAAGCTTTCTTT.

The V gene is TRBV11-3, the J gene TRBJ2-7; 8 nucleotides align to TRBD2. The germline V gene has CDR1 SGHNT and CDR2 YENEEA. With 4 bases clipped from V and 3 bases from J, the junction kept 2 bases outside the gene matches. The CDR3 is 13 amino acids. CDR3 bases: TGTGCCAGCAGCTGGACTAGCAGCTACGAGCAGTACTTC. It codes for CASSWTSSYEQYF.

With regard to this clone: The same CDR3 also results from other DNA sequences found in this sample. The chain joins TRBV9 to TRBJ1-5; tentative D call: TRBD1 (6 bases). Per the germline V gene, CDR1 is SGDLS and CDR2 is YYNGEE. V lost 2 bases, J lost 2 bases, and 8 bases lay in between. The CDR3 is made up of 14 amino acids. The CDR3 loop reads CASSVAGGNQPQHF. The CDR3 nucleotides are TGTGCCAGCAGCGTGGCAGGGGGCAATCAGCCCCAGCATTTT.

The V call is TRBV27, the J call TRBJ2-6; a weak D match, TRBD2 (5 bases). Trimming left V 6 bases short and J 0 bases short, with 21 bases between. The CDR3 extends over 19 amino acids. Germline V lookup: CDR1 MNHEY, CDR2 SMNVEV (reference sequence). In DNA, the CDR3 is TGTGCCAGCAGGAATCGGGGTTTTGGGTTTGACTCTGGGGCCAACGTCCTGACTTTC. Protein sequence: CASRNRGFGFDSGANVLTF.

The V gene is TRBV15, the J gene TRBJ2-3; TRBD2 aligns across 10 bases. The CDR3 consists of 16 residues. V was pared by 3 bases and J by 7 bases, with 10 bases of the junction left unmatched. Germline V gene lookup returns CDR1 LNHNV and CDR2 YYDKDF (reference sequence). CDR3: CATSSARLAGTHTQYF. CDR3 sequence (DNA): TGTGCCACCAGCAGTGCTAGACTAGCGGGCACTCATACGCAGTATTTT.

This clone was recorded a few times. V usage is TRBV6-1 and J usage is TRBJ1-2; D is perhaps TRBD1 (6 bases). Trimming stripped 7 bases from V and 5 bases from J, with 20 bases between. The CDR3 is 15 amino acids. Germline CDR1 is MNHNS and CDR2 is SASEGT. The CDR3: CASTEAGQGKYGYTF. The CDR3 nucleotides read TGTGCCAGCACCGAAGCCGGGCAGGGGAAATATGGCTACACCTTC.

The rearrangement uses TRBV5-1 and TRBJ1-1; a possible D gene is TRBD1 (6 bases). The CDR3 consists of 14 residues. The germline V gene encodes CDR1 SGHRS and CDR2 YFSETQ. V dropped 3 bases and J dropped 4 bases, with 13 bases sitting between them. Here the CDR3 reads CASSSGAEGTEAFF. CDR3 in DNA: TGCGCCAGCAGCTCAGGGGCCGAGGGCACTGAAGCTTTCTTT.

The CDR3 region is CASSRGLAGVRETQYF. In DNA form, the CDR3 reads TGCGCCAGCAGCCGTGGACTAGCGGGAGTTAGGGAGACCCAGTACTTC. J is TRBJ2-5 and V is TRBV4-1, with 13 bases that match TRBD2. The length of the CDR3 is 16 residues. Looked up from germline, CDR1 is MGHRA and CDR2 is YSYEKL. The trim removed 4 bases at V and 5 bases at J, leaving 7 bases unmatched.

This chain links TRBV4-3 with TRBJ2-7, with TRBD1 as a possible D gene (6 bases). Germline CDR1 reads LGHNA; CDR2 reads YSLEER. The germline V and J ends were trimmed by 1 base and 3 bases, with 16 bases remaining between them. This CDR3 has 16 residues. The CDR3 region is CASSQGIGGTIYEQYF. CDR3 nucleotides: TGCGCCAGCAGCCAAGGAATTGGGGGCACAATCTACGAGCAGTACTTC.

The J gene is TRBJ2-3, the V gene TRBV5-1, with 10 positions matching TRBD2. Per germline, CDR1 SGHRS and CDR2 YFSETQ. Unmatched junction bases numbered 8, after V lost 3 bases and J lost 4 bases. This CDR3 has 16 amino acids. This CDR3 reads CASSSLSGGAADTQYF. The CDR3, as DNA: TGCGCCAGCAGCTCCTTAAGCGGGGGGGCCGCAGATACGCAGTATTTT.

V is TRBV5-1 and J is TRBJ1-4; D is perhaps TRBD1 (6 bases). Germline V gene lookup returns CDR1 SGHRS and CDR2 YFSETQ. V lost 1 base and J lost 6, with 13 bases in between. The CDR3 totals 15 residues. In nucleotides, the CDR3 is TGCGCCAGCAGCTTGATATCAGGGGTTTATGAAAAACTGTTTTTT. Encoded protein: CASSLISGVYEKLFF. The whole variable domain, filled in from reference TRBV5-1 and TRBJ1-4, reads KAGVTQTPRYLIKTRGQQVTLSCSPISGHRSVSWYQQTPGQGLQFLFEYFSETQRNKGNFPGRFSGRQFSNSRSEMNVSTLELGDSALYLCASSLISGVYEKLFFGSGTQLSVL.